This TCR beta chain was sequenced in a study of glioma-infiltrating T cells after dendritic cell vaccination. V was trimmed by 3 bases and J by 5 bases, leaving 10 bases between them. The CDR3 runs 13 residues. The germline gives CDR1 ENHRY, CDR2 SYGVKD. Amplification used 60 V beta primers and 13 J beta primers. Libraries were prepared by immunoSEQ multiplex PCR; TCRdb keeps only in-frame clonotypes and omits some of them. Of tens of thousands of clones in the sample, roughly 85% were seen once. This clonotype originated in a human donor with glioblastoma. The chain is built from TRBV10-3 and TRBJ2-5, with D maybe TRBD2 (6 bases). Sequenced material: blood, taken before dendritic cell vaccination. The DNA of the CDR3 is TGTGCCATCAGTGATCACGGGAGCGAGACCCAGTACTTC. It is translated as CAISDHGSETQYF.